The sequence of this T cell receptor (beta chain) was determined in a study of identical twins. Study-wide points: There was more out-of-frame TCR alpha sharing in monozygotic twins than models estimated. In drawing conclusions, the study used cross-sectional statistical analysis and did not follow the same donors.

In every case, the donor was a healthy Caucasian. This CDR3 comprises 15 residues. J was trimmed by 4 bases and V by 5 bases; bases with no gene match: 6. Per the germline V gene, CDR1 is SEHNR and CDR2 is FQNEAQ (reference sequence). Template switching supplied a universal primer site; unique molecular identifiers were carried on the cDNA. MiXCR was run by TCRdb on the 5' RACE reads, yielding one entry per CDR3 protein. The table lists 200,000 to 250,000 distinct CDR3 sequences, roughly 7% of them singletons, with roughly 3.6% in the top ten. For this clonotype: Its matching antigen is unknown.

In addition, the sample was reused for a study of yellow fever vaccine responses in identical twins.

This TCR was recovered from a young woman in good health. The chain combines TRBV7-9 with TRBJ2-2; 8 bases are shared with TRBD1. Sequenced sample: memory (CD45RO+) T cells sorted from blood. The CDR3 region is CASSLRTGTTGELFF. CDR3 nucleotide sequence: TGTGCCAGCAGCCTCCGGACAGGGACCACCGGGGAGCTGTTTTTT.